This is a list of T cell receptor beta chains from one sample in a study of T cell changes during pregnancy in multiple sclerosis. Profiling relied on immunoSEQ multiplex PCR, and the TCRdb table lists in-frame clones only, not all of them. Of about 41,000 clones in the sample, 80% to 90% are singletons; the top ten hold more than 0.6%. Sample: CD4+ T cells from peripheral blood mononuclear cells, taken in the first trimester of pregnancy. The receptor source for this set is a female donor with multiple sclerosis, enrolled in a pregnancy study. CDR3s include the opening cysteine and the closing phenylalanine or tryptophan. Each record gives: D gene, V gene, CDR3 length, J gene, CDR3 protein, CDR3 DNA. D genes are given only for firm matches.

>-|TRBV6-5|16|TRBJ2-5
CASSYSSFPPRETQYF
TGTGCCAGCAGTTACTCGAGCTTCCCCCCTAGGGAGACCCAGTACTTC
>-|TRBV6-6|14|TRBJ2-1
CASRLTGAYNEQFF
TGTGCCAGCAGATTGACAGGAGCATACAATGAGCAGTTCTTC
>-|TRBV7-2|13|TRBJ1-2
CASSLLGGYGYTF
TGTGCCAGCAGCCTTCTGGGAGGTTATGGCTACACCTTC
>-|TRBV4-3|14|TRBJ1-2
CASSQDLDIYGYTF
TGCGCCAGCAGCCAAGATCTCGACATTTATGGCTACACCTTC
>TRBD2|TRBV5-1|15|TRBJ2-7
CASSLTSGGTYEQYF
TGCGCCAGCAGCCTAACTAGCGGGGGTACCTACGAGCAGTACTTC
>-|TRBV12-2|17|TRBJ1-5
CASRLGVGRGGILSQHF
TGTGCAAGTCGCTTAGGGGTGGGAAGGGGCGGAATCTTGTCCCAGCATTTT
>-|TRBV5-1|16|TRBJ2-1
CASSFEPGQLGNEQFF
TGCGCCAGCAGCTTTGAACCGGGACAACTGGGCAATGAGCAGTTCTTC
>TRBD1|TRBV18|15|TRBJ2-7
CASSPGAGGRDEQYF
TGTGCCAGCTCACCGGGGGCAGGGGGCCGGGATGAGCAGTACTTC
>-|TRBV25-1|14|TRBJ2-7
CASSEDGGGYEQYF
TGTGCCAGCAGTGAAGACGGAGGAGGCTACGAGCAGTACTTC
>-|TRBV27|16|TRBJ1-5
CASSLLGEGGNQPQHF
TGTGCCAGCAGTCTACTAGGAGAGGGAGGGAATCAGCCCCAGCATTTT
>TRBD2|TRBV6-1|15|TRBJ2-7
CASNQRTSGAYEQYF
TGTGCCAGCAACCAACGGACTAGCGGGGCCTACGAGCAGTACTTC
>TRBD2|TRBV7-9|16|TRBJ2-1
CASSATGTSLSDEQFF
TGTGCCAGCAGCGCAACCGGGACTAGCCTTTCCGATGAGCAGTTCTTC
>-|TRBV7-9|15|TRBJ2-5
CASSLETLGQETQYF
TGTGCCAGCAGCTTGGAGACTTTGGGTCAAGAGACCCAGTACTTC